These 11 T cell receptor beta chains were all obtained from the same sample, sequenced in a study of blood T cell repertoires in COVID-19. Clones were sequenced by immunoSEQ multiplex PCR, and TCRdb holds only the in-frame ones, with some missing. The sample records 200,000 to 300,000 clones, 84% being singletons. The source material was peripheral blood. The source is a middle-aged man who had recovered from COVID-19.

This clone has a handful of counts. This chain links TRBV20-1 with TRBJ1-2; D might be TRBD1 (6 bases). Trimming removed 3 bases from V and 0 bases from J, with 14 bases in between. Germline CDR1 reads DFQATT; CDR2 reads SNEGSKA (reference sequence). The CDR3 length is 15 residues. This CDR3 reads CSASEGGTTNYGYTF. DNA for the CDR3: TGCAGTGCTAGTGAAGGGGGAACTACTAACTATGGCTACACCTTC.

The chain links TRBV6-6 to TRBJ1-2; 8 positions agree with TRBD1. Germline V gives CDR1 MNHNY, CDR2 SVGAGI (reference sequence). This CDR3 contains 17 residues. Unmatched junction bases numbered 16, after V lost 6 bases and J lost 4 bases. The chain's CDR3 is CASSRQGKSSSSYGYTF. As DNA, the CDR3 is TGTGCCAGCAGCCGACAGGGGAAAAGTAGCTCGAGCTATGGCTACACCTTC.

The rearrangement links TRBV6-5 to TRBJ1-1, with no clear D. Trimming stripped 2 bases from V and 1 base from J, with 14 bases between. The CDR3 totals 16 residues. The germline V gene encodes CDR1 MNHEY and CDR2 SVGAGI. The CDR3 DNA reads TGTGCCAGCAGTTACAGCGGGGTCGGGAGGAACACTGAAGCTTTCTTT. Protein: CASSYSGVGRNTEAFF.

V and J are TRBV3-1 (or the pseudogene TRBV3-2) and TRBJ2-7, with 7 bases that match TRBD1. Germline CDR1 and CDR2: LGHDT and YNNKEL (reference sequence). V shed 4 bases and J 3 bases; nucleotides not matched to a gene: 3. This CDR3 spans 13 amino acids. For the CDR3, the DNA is TGTGCCAGCAGCCGGGACAGAGACTACGAGCAGTACTTC. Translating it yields CASSRDRDYEQYF.

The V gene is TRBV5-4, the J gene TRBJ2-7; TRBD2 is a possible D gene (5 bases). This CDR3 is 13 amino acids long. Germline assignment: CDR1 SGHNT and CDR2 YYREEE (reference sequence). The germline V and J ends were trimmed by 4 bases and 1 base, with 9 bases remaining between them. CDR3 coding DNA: TGTGCCAGCAGCCCTACTAGATCCTACGAGCAGTACTTC. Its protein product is CASSPTRSYEQYF.

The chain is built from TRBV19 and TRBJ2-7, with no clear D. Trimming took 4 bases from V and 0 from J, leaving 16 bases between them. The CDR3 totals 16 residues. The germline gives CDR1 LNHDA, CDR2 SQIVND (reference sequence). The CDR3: CASSKGVAESSYEQYF. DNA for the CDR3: TGTGCCAGTAGTAAAGGTGTAGCTGAAAGCTCCTACGAGCAGTACTTC.

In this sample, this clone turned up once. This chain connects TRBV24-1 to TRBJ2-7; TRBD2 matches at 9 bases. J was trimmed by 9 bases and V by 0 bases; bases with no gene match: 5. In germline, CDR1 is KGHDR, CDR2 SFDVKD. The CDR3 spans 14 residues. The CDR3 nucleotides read TGTGCCACCAGTGATTTGGGGACAGCGGGAGGGCAGTACTTC. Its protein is CATSDLGTAGGQYF.

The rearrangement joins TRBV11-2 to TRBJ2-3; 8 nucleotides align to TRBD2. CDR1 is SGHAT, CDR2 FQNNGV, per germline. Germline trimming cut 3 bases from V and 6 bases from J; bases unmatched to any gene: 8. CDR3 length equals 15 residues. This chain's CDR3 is CASSFSGDPADTQYF. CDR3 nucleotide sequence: TGTGCCAGCAGCTTTAGCGGGGACCCCGCCGATACGCAGTATTTT.

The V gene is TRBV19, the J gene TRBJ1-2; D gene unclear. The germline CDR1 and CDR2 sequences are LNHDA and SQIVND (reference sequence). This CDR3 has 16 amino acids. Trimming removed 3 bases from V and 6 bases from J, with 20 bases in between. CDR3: CASSIPGTVAANGYTF. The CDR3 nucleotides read TGTGCCAGTAGTATTCCAGGTACAGTTGCCGCCAATGGCTACACCTTC. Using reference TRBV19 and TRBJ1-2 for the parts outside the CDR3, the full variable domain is DGGITQSPKYLFRKEGQNVTLSCEQNLNHDAMYWYRQDPGQGLRLIYYSQIVNDFQKGDIAEGYSVSREKKESFPLTVTSAQKNPTAFYLCASSIPGTVAANGYTFGSGTRLTVV.

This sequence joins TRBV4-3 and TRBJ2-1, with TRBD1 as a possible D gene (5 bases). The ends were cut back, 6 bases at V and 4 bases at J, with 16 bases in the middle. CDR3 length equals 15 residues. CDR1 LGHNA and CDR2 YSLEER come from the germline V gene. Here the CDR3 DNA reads TGCGCCAGCAGGTTATCCTCAGGGCCTTACAATGAGCAGTTCTTC. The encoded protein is CASRLSSGPYNEQFF.

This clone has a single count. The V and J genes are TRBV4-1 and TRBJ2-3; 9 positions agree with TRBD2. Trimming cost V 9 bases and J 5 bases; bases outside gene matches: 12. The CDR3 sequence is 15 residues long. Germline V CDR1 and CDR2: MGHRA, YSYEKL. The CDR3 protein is CASAFSGGRQDTQYF. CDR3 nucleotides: TGCGCCAGTGCCTTTAGCGGGGGCAGGCAAGATACGCAGTATTTT.